Sequencing of this T cell receptor beta chain was carried out in a study of human T cells and chemical hapten exposure. Study overall: There were weekly diphenylcyclopropenone doses to the scalp for patients throughout the roughly 25-week study. Epicutaneous patch tests delivered 0.01% DPC to the upper back, with evaluation at 6 days. Points from the study as a whole: TCRs exceeding a frequency of 1 in 1000 stayed unchanged under DPC sensitization.

The time point: patch test 2, 6 weeks after DPC sensitization. Treatment indicated: therapeutic diphenylcyclopropenone sensitization with weekly scalp DPC. TCRdb reprocessed the RACE reads via MiXCR and lists one record per CDR3 protein. Among 35,000 to 50,000 distinct CDR3 sequences listed, about 9.8% were seen once. This CDR3 is 16 amino acids long. Germline V gene data show CDR1 as SGHRS and CDR2 as YFSETQ. V was pared by 4 bases and J by 0 bases, with 13 bases between. There are many counts of this clonotype. What it recognizes is unknown. This rearrangement joins TRBV5-1 to TRBJ1-4; possibly TRBD1 for D (6 bases). The material sequenced was whole blood, taken in connection with sensitization to the hapten diphenylcyclopropenone (DPC). The TCR originated in a woman between 35 and 50 years old with alopecia areata. Some clones in this sample may be carry-over from other donors' samples. For the CDR3, the DNA is TGCGCCAGCAGCCGGGACACTCCGGCAACTAATGAAAAACTGTTTTTT. It codes for CASSRDTPATNEKLFF.